Detailed here is one T cell receptor (beta chain). Its antigen remains unknown. The germline gives CDR1 SGHDN, CDR2 FVKESK. The CDR3 covers 13 residues. V was trimmed by 4 bases and J by 3 bases, leaving 9 bases between them. Clones were read by immunoSEQ multiplex PCR, and TCRdb kept only the in-frame ones, dropping some. The table includes around 160,000 clones, around 95% detected once. The source of the sample is a study of T cell responses to AZD1222 COVID-19 vaccine. Notes on the study in general: The span of vaccine-associated CD4 TCRs extended across spike, with dominance at 160-218 and 743-854.

The chain uses TRBV14 and TRBJ1-2; D is unclear. This receptor was obtained from an adult in good health. Specimen: peripheral blood, collected on day 0 of AZD1222 vaccination. This CDR3 reads CASSRAGDYGYTF. The CDR3 DNA is TGTGCCAGCAGCCGAGCAGGCGACTATGGCTACACCTTC. The complete variable domain, with remaining parts taken from reference TRBV14 and TRBJ1-2, reads EAGVTQFPSHSVIEKGQTVTLRCDPISGHDNLYWYRRVMGKEIKFLLHFVKESKQDESGMPNNRFLAERTGGTYSTLKVQPAELEDSGVYFCASSRAGDYGYTFGSGTRLTVV.